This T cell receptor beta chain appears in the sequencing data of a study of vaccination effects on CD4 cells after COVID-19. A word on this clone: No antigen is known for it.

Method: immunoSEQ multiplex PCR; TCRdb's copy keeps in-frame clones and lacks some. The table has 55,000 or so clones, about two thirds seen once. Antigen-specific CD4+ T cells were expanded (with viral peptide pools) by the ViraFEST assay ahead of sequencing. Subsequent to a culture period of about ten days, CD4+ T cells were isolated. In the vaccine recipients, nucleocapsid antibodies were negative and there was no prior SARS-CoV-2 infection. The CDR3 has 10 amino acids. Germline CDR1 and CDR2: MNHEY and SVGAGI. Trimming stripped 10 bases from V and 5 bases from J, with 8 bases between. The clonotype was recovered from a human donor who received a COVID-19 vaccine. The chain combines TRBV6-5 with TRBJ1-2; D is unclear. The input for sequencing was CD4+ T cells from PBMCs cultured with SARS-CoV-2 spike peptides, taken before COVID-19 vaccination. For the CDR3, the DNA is TGTGCCAAGGTAGGTTATGGCTACACCTTC. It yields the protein CAKVGYGYTF.